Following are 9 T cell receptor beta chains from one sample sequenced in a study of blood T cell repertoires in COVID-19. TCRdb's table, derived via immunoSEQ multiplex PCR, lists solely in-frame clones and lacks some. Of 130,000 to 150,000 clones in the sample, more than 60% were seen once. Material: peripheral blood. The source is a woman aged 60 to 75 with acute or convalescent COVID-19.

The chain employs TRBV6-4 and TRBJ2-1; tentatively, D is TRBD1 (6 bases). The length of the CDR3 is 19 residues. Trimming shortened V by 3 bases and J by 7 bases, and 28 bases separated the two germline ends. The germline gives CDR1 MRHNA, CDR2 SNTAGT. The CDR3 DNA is TGTGCCAGCAGTGAAAGGGTTTCGTCAATAGGGGGTAGTACAAATGAGCAGTTCTTC. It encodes CASSERVSSIGGSTNEQFF.

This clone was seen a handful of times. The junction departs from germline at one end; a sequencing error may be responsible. The CDR3 protein is CASIPRDKVVF. The CDR3 DNA reads TGTGCCAGCATCCCCCGGGACAAGGTCGTCTTC. The gene calls are TRBV2 and TRBJ1-2; D may be TRBD1 (6 bases). This CDR3 has 11 residues. The germline V gene has CDR1 SNHLY and CDR2 FYNNEI. The full variable domain, in which reference TRBV2 and TRBJ1-2 provide the parts outside the CDR3, is EPEVTQTPSHQVTQMGQEVILRCVPISNHLYFYWYRQILGQKVEFLVSFYNNEISEKSEIFDDQFSVERPDGSNFTLKIRSTKLEDSAMYFCASIPRDKVVFGSGTRLTVV.

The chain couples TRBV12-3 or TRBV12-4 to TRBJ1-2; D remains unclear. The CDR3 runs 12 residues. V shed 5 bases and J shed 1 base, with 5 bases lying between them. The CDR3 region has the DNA TGTGCCAGCAGTGTTAATAACTATGGCTACACCTTC. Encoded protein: CASSVNNYGYTF.

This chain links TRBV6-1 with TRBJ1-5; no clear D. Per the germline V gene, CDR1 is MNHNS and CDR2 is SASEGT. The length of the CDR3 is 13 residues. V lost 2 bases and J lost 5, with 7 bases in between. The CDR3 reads CASSELGDQPQHF. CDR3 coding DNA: TGTGCCAGCAGTGAACTGGGCGATCAGCCCCAGCATTTT.

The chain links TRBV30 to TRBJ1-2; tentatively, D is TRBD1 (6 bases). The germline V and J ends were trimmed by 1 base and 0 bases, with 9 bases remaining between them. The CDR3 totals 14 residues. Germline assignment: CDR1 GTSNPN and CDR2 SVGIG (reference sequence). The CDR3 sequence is CAWSAGVANYGYTF. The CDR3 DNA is TGTGCCTGGAGTGCAGGGGTAGCTAACTATGGCTACACCTTC.

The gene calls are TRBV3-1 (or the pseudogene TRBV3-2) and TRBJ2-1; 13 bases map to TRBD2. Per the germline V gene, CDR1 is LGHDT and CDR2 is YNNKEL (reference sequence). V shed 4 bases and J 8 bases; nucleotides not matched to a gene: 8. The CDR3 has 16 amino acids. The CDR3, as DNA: TGTGCCAGCAGCCTCCAACTAGCGGGAGGGGGCTATGAGCAGTTCTTC. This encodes CASSLQLAGGGYEQFF.

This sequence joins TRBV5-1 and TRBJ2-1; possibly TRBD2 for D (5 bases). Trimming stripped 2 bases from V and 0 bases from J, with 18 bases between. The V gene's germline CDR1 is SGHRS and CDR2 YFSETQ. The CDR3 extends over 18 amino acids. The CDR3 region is CASSFQRLMTRSYNEQFF. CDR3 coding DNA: TGCGCCAGCAGCTTCCAAAGACTAATGACCCGCTCCTACAATGAGCAGTTCTTC.

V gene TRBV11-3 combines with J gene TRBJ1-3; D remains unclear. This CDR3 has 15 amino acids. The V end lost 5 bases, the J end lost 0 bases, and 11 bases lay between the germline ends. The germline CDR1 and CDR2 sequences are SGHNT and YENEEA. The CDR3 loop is CASSPGGFSGNTIYF. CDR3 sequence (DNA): TGTGCCAGCAGCCCAGGTGGCTTCTCTGGAAACACCATATATTTT.

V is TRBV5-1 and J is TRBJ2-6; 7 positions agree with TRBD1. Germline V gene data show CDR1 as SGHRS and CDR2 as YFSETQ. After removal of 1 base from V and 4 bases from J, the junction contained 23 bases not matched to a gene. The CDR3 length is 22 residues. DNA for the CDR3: TGCGCCAGCAGCTTGCGAAGTGGGACAGCCCGGGCGGGCCCTAGGGGGGCCAACGTCCTGACTTTC. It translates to CASSLRSGTARAGPRGANVLTF.